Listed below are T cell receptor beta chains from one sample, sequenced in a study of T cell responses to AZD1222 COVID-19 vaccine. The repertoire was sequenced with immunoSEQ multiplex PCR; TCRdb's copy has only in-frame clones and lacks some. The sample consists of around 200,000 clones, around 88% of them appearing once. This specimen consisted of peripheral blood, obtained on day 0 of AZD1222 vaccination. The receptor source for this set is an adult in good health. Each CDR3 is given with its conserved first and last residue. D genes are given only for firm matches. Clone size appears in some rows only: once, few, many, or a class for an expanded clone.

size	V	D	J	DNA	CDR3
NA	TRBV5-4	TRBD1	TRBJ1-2	TGTGCCAGCAGCCCATTAACCGGGACAGCTAACTATGGCTACACCTTC	CASSPLTGTANYGYTF
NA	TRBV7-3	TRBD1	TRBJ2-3	TGTGCCAGCAGCCAGGGACAGGGGTTAGATACGCAGTATTTT	CASSQGQGLDTQYF
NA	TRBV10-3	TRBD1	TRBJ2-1	TGTGCCATCAAGACAGGGCCGATGGATGAGCAGTTCTTC	CAIKTGPMDEQFF
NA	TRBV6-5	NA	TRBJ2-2	TGTGCCAGCAAACGGGGGACCGGGGAGCTGTTTTTT	CASKRGTGELFF
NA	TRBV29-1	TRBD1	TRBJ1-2	TGCAGCGTTGAAGATCAGTACAGGACAGGGGGCGATGGCTACACCTTC	CSVEDQYRTGGDGYTF
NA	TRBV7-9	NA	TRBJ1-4	TGTGCCAGCAGCGCCTCCGGGACAAGTGAAAAACTGTTTTTT	CASSASGTSEKLFF
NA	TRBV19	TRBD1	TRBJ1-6	TGTGCCAGTATGGGACAGGGGCGTTCACCCCTCCACTTT	CASMGQGRSPLHF
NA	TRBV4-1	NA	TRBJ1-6	TGCGCCAGCAGCCAAGAGTCGCCCCCCTTAGTCCTCCACTTT	CASSQESPPLVLHF
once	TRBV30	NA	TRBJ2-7	TGTGCCTGGAGTGTAACCGGGCCCGAGCAGTACTTC	CAWSVTGPEQYF
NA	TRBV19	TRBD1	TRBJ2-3	TGTGCCAGTAGTCTGACAGGGATGCTTGCAGATACGCAGTATTTT	CASSLTGMLADTQYF
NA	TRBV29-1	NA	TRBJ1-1	TGCAGCGTTGTGCGGGCACAGGGCACTGAAGCTTTCTTT	CSVVRAQGTEAFF
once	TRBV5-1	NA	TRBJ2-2	TGCGCCAGCAGCTTGTTACAGAGGAACACCGGGGAGCTGTTTTTT	CASSLLQRNTGELFF
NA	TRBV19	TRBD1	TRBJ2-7	TGTGCCAGTAGTATAACGGCAGGGGGACGATACGAGCAGTACTTC	CASSITAGGRYEQYF
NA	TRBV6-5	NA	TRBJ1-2	TGTGCCAGCAGCCGGGACAAAAGCTATGGCTACACCTTC	CASSRDKSYGYTF
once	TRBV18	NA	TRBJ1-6	TGTGCCAGCTCACCGGGGCAGTCTAATTCACCCCTCCACTTT	CASSPGQSNSPLHF
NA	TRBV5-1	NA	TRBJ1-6	TGCGCCAGCAGAACCCGACAGGACAATTCACCCCTCCACTTT	CASRTRQDNSPLHF
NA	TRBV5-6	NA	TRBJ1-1	TGTGCCAGCAGCCGATTGGAAGCCCGACTTAACACTGAAGCTTTCTTT	CASSRLEARLNTEAFF
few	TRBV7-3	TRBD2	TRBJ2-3	TGTGCCAGCAGCTCCCGATTAGCGGGGGGCACAGATACGCAGTATTTT	CASSSRLAGGTDTQYF
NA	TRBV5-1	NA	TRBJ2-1	TGCGCCAGCAGCCGACAGGTTATCGATGAGCAGTTCTTC	CASSRQVIDEQFF
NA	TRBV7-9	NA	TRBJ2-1	TGTGCCAGCAGTCCTCCCCCGGGGGGCACCTACAATGAGCAGTTCTTC	CASSPPPGGTYNEQFF
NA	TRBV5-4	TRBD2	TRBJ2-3	TGTGCCAGCAGCGACCGGACTGGGGGAGGGACCGATACGCAGTATTTT	CASSDRTGGGTDTQYF
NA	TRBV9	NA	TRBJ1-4	TGTGCCAGCAGCGTAACCGGGACCCTTAATGAAAAACTGTTTTTT	CASSVTGTLNEKLFF
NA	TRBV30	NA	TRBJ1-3	TGTGCCTGGAGGGCGGAGAGGGGCTATGGAAACACCATATATTTT	CAWRAERGYGNTIYF
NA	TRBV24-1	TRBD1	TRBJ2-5	TGTGCCACCAGTGACCCGGGACAGGAGACGAAAGAGACCCAGTACTTC	CATSDPGQETKETQYF
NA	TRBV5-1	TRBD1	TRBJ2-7	TGCGCCAGCAGCAACAAACAGGGGAACGAGCAGTACTTC	CASSNKQGNEQYF
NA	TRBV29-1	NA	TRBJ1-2	TGCAGCGTTGTAGGGGGAGAGGCCACTAACTATGGCTACACCTTC	CSVVGGEATNYGYTF
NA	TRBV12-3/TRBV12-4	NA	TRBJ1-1	TGTGCCAGCAGTTATGTCAGGACTGAAGCTTTCTTT	CASSYVRTEAFF
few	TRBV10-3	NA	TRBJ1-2	TGTGCCATCAGTGGGGATGGCTACACCTTC	CAISGDGYTF
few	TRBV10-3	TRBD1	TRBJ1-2	TGTGCCATCAGTGGACAGGGGGCCTCATTCTATGGCTACACCTTC	CAISGQGASFYGYTF
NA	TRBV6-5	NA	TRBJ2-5	TGTGCCAGCATACGGCAACGTCAAGAGACCCAGTACTTC	CASIRQRQETQYF
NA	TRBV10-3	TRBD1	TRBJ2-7	TGTGCCACTGCCGGGACAGACTTTTACGAGCAGTACTTC	CATAGTDFYEQYF
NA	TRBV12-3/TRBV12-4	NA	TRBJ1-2	TGTGCCATCTCTAAGGGTTATGGCTACACCTTC	CAISKGYGYTF
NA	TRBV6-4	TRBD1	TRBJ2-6	TGTGCCAGCAGTGTTCAGGGGGCCAACTCTGGGGCCAACGTCCTGACTTTC	CASSVQGANSGANVLTF